This T cell receptor beta chain was found in a study of T cell responses to AZD1222 COVID-19 vaccine (dated by TCRdb to the early 2020s). About the study as a whole: TCR sequencing covered over 230 trial participants: 207 given two doses of AZD1222 and 26 given two doses of MenACWY control vaccine. Enrollment into the trials was organized by age into subgroups of 18-55, 56-69 and 70-plus years, and those subgroups contained roughly 160, 29 and 62 TCR-sequenced participants, respectively. General conclusions and limits of the study: Conclusions about previously exposed vaccinees are limited because only 5 or 6 AZD1222 recipients were SARS-CoV-2 seropositive at baseline. Reportedly, almost half of the unique spike-specific TCRs recognized epitopes lying outside the regions that are mutated in the B.1.351 and B.1.1.7 variants. After two AZD1222 doses, spike-specific TCR breadth and depth were significantly higher than at day 0 and than in MenACWY recipients. Most participants were white British and females outnumbered males, and the authors suggested that clonal diversity may have been underestimated. Because no day 14 peak-response samples were available, repertoires were characterized only after the peak T cell response. CD4 TCRs associated with the vaccine covered the entire spike protein, and the dominant responses were in regions 160-218 and 743-854. The 56-69-year group was small, and its depth increase did not reach significance, likely because of low power.

What the time point label conveys for this sample: baseline before first vaccination. The treatment or condition tag for this specimen amounts to: meningococcal conjugate vaccine given as trial control. Vaccinee samples came from UK trials COV001 and COV002, including a single-blind randomized controlled phase 2/3 trial of AZD1222 (ChAdOx1 nCoV-19) in healthy adults. Trial participant PBMC samples were collected at day 0 and day 28 after the second dose for TCRbeta chain sequencing. The CDR3 regions of human TCRbeta chains were analyzed by immunosequencing. Under the source paper's analysis protocol: Repertoire TCRs were matched against a reference library of SARS-CoV-2-specific TCRs generated with the MIRA antigen-specificity platform. Breadth meant the fraction of unique TCRs that were SARS-CoV-2-associated, whereas depth meant the fraction of total T cells that were SARS-CoV-2-associated. Using the MIRA data, each spike-specific TCR was mapped to the spike region that the TCR reacts to and placed in a CD4 or CD8 class. Log10-transformed breadth and depth values were compared by one-way ANOVA with Sidak's multiple comparisons tests. In TCRdb, the immuneACCESS table is reduced to in-frame sequences with V and J assigned. These tables do not hold every clone; where another copy was compared, an unresolved V gene accounts for under half, and the others remain unexplained. V and J calls and clone size are as listed in that table; D and trimming were resolved from the DNA. This sample lists 110,000 or so clones; approximately 88% were detected once. In total, the top ten clones hold 9.5% to 15% of the sample.

As for this clone: Its cognate antigen has yet to be identified. The record has no base qualities; no much larger clone is one base away.

Source: peripheral blood, taken on day 0 of MenACWY control vaccination. The clonotype comes from an adult in good health.

The base sequence is TGTGCCAGCAGCGTGGGGAGCTGGAATGAAAAACTGTTTTTT. It translates as CASSVGSWNEKLFF. The V gene is TRBV11-2 and the J gene is TRBJ1-4, with no D gene named confidently. The V and J ends are trimmed by 5 bases and 5 bases, leaving 12 bases between them. The CDR3 contains 14 residues, cysteine and phenylalanine counted. Of all the DNA, just the CDR3 is kept, 42 bases in frame from base 1. CDR1 and CDR2 were assigned from the germline V gene as SGHAT and FQNNGV.